Listed below are T cell receptor beta chains from one sample, sequenced in a study of cytomegalovirus exposure and HLA in healthy donors. Sequencing was performed with immunoSEQ multiplex PCR; in TCRdb, only in-frame clones are kept and a portion is missing. The sample lists about 120,000 clones; 15% were seen once. Sequenced sample: PBMCs. The receptors originated from a woman aged 18 to 35 in good health and CMV-seronegative. Each CDR3 is given with its conserved first and last residue. A D gene is named only where the DNA matches it firmly. Some rows mark clone size as missing; the rest say once, few, many or name a class of expanded clone.

cdr3_aa,cdr3_nt,clone_size,j_call,v_call,d_call
CASSSNWVAGDYNEQFF,TGTGCCAGCAGTTCCAACTGGGTAGCGGGAGACTACAATGAGCAGTTCTTC,few,TRBJ2-1,TRBV28,TRBD2
CASSLARRAQGLTLGANVLTF,TGCGCCAGCAGCTTGGCCCGGCGGGCGCAGGGGCTGACTCTGGGGGCCAACGTCCTGACTTTC,few,TRBJ2-6,TRBV5-1,NA
CASSTHGSDVDTQYF,TGTGCCAGCAGCACCCACGGAAGCGACGTAGATACGCAGTATTTT,NA,TRBJ2-3,TRBV13,NA
CASSSEGLAGSYEQYF,TGTGCCAGCAGCTCCGAGGGACTAGCGGGTTCCTACGAGCAGTACTTC,few,TRBJ2-7,TRBV13,TRBD2
CASSLALSSSGNLRQEYF,TGTGCCAGCAGCTTGGCCCTAAGTTCTAGCGGGAACCTCAGACAGGAGTACTTC,few,TRBJ2-7,TRBV5-4,TRBD2
CASSLDGFGDGYTF,TGCGCCAGCAGCTTGGACGGTTTCGGGGATGGCTACACCTTC,few,TRBJ1-2,TRBV5-1,NA
CASSETGTYLNTGELFF,TGTGCCAGCAGTGAGACAGGGACCTATTTGAACACCGGGGAGCTGTTTTTT,few,TRBJ2-2,TRBV25-1,TRBD1
CASSVSSGGAWEQYF,TGTGCCAGCAGCGTCTCTAGCGGGGGGGCCTGGGAGCAGTACTTC,NA,TRBJ2-7,TRBV9,TRBD2
CASSLIDSYNEQFF,TGTGCCAGCAGTCTGATAGACTCGTACAATGAGCAGTTCTTC,few,TRBJ2-1,TRBV7-2,NA
CASRPGQGNTEAFF,TGTGCCAGCAGACCGGGACAGGGTAACACTGAAGCTTTCTTT,few,TRBJ1-1,TRBV6-5,TRBD1
CASSTGQGGYEQYF,TGTGCCAGCAGCACCGGACAGGGAGGATACGAGCAGTACTTC,few,TRBJ2-7,TRBV5-6,TRBD1
CASSVRGEGNEKLFF,TGTGCCAGCAGCGTCAGGGGAGAGGGTAATGAAAAACTGTTTTTT,few,TRBJ1-4,TRBV9,NA
CASSLYAGSGTQYF,TGTGCCAGCAGTTTATATGCAGGGTCGGGGACCCAGTACTTC,NA,TRBJ2-5,TRBV27,NA
CASSRYRGQNYGYTF,TGTGCCAGCAGTAGATACAGGGGACAAAACTATGGCTACACCTTC,few,TRBJ1-2,TRBV2,TRBD1
CSVEEQGTATEAFF,TGCAGCGTTGAGGAACAGGGTACTGCCACTGAAGCTTTCTTT,NA,TRBJ1-1,TRBV29-1,NA
CSVMDPRGGTGNTIYF,TGCAGCGTCATGGACCCACGGGGGGGAACTGGAAACACCATATATTTT,few,TRBJ1-3,TRBV29-1,NA
CASRRGTRTYEQYF,TGTGCCAGCCGTCGCGGGACTAGGACCTACGAGCAGTACTTC,few,TRBJ2-7,TRBV27,TRBD2
CASSVDQGGGEKLFF,TGTGCCAGCAGCGTAGACCAAGGGGGGGGTGAAAAACTGTTTTTT,few,TRBJ1-4,TRBV9,NA
CASSLRQARGYTF,TGTGCCAGCAGTTTGCGACAGGCGCGAGGCTACACCTTC,NA,TRBJ1-2,TRBV28,NA
CASSLRSPGSYEQFF,TGTGCCAGCAGCTTGCGAAGCCCCGGGTCTTATGAGCAGTTCTTC,NA,TRBJ2-1,TRBV7-9,NA
CASSKEQVLNTEAFF,TGTGCCAGCAGCAAAGAACAGGTCCTCAACACTGAAGCTTTCTTT,few,TRBJ1-1,TRBV21-1,NA
CASCPSGELYEQYF,TGTGCCAGCTGTCCTAGCGGAGAACTCTACGAGCAGTACTTC,NA,TRBJ2-7,TRBV6-1,TRBD2
CASSQASRDRGQGYYNEQFF,TGTGCCAGCAGCCAAGCCTCTCGGGATCGGGGACAGGGGTACTACAATGAGCAGTTCTTC,NA,TRBJ2-1,TRBV14,TRBD1
CASSRGQPDVEKLFF,TGCGCCAGCAGCCGAGGGCAGCCGGATGTCGAAAAACTGTTTTTT,few,TRBJ1-4,TRBV4-1,NA
CASTTLTGGIETQYF,TGTGCCAGCACCACCTTGACAGGGGGCATCGAGACCCAGTACTTC,few,TRBJ2-5,TRBV28,TRBD1
CASSPYYTSGRNNEQFF,TGTGCCAGCAGCCCGTACTACACTAGCGGGAGGAACAATGAGCAGTTCTTC,few,TRBJ2-1,TRBV4-2,TRBD2
CASSQGTGASNHNEQFF,TGCGCCAGCAGCCAAGGGACAGGGGCAAGCAACCACAATGAGCAGTTCTTC,few,TRBJ2-1,TRBV4-1,TRBD1
CASSPSGGSYNSPLHF,TGTGCCAGCAGTCCCTCGGGAGGCTCCTATAATTCACCCCTCCACTTT,few,TRBJ1-6,TRBV28,NA
CASQSGGGLNEKLFF,TGTGCCAGCCAATCTGGGGGGGGACTCAATGAAAAACTGTTTTTT,few,TRBJ1-4,TRBV2,NA
CASTHGGGRTEAFF,TGTGCCAGTACCCATGGCGGGGGCAGGACTGAAGCTTTCTTT,NA,TRBJ1-1,TRBV19,NA
CASSLENRGEEKLFF,TGTGCCAGCAGCTTAGAAAACAGGGGTGAAGAAAAACTGTTTTTT,few,TRBJ1-4,TRBV7-8,TRBD1
CASSRRDYNTDTQYF,TGCGCCAGCAGCCGCCGGGACTACAACACAGATACGCAGTATTTT,few,TRBJ2-3,TRBV4-1,TRBD2
CAISGRQSTGELFF,TGTGCCATCAGTGGGAGACAGTCCACCGGGGAGCTGTTTTTT,NA,TRBJ2-2,TRBV10-3,NA
CASSDTGRATNEKLFF,TGTGCCAGCAGCGATACAGGGAGAGCAACTAATGAAAAACTGTTTTTT,few,TRBJ1-4,TRBV9,NA
CAWTDGTPEGQPQHF,TGTGCCTGGACCGACGGGACCCCGGAGGGACAGCCCCAGCATTTT,few,TRBJ1-5,TRBV30,NA
CASSDRGLSGELFF,TGTGCCAGCAGCGACAGGGGGCTCTCCGGGGAGCTGTTTTTT,NA,TRBJ2-2,TRBV13,TRBD1
CASAGTVPSYEQYF,TGTGCCAGCGCCGGGACAGTGCCCTCCTACGAGCAGTACTTC,few,TRBJ2-7,TRBV28,TRBD1
CASSLARQGPGGELFF,TGTGCCAGCAGCTTGGCCCGACAGGGGCCGGGCGGGGAGCTGTTTTTT,NA,TRBJ2-2,TRBV5-4,TRBD1
CASSQDRTVLYGYTF,TGCGCCAGCAGCCAAGATAGGACAGTCCTCTATGGCTACACCTTC,few,TRBJ1-2,TRBV4-3,NA
CASSQGRNTIYF,TGTGCCAGCAGTCAGGGGCGAAACACCATATATTTT,few,TRBJ1-3,TRBV2,NA
CASSLGATGGGYEQYF,TGTGCCAGCAGCTTAGGAGCAACAGGGGGGGGCTACGAGCAGTACTTC,NA,TRBJ2-7,TRBV7-3,NA
CASSLTQGAGNTIYF,TGTGCCAGCAGTTTAACCCAAGGGGCCGGAAACACCATATATTTT,few,TRBJ1-3,TRBV28,NA
CSVESSGISYEQYF,TGCAGCGTTGAATCTAGCGGTATCTCCTACGAGCAGTACTTC,NA,TRBJ2-7,TRBV29-1,TRBD2
CASSLGPGNTIYF,TGTGCCAGCAGCTTGGGGCCTGGAAACACCATATATTTT,few,TRBJ1-3,TRBV5-4,NA
CASSTGTGIPYEQYF,TGTGCCAGTAGTACCGGGACAGGGATCCCCTACGAGCAGTACTTC,few,TRBJ2-7,TRBV19,TRBD1
CASRLGQGLTDTQYF,TGTGCCAGCAGACTTGGACAGGGGTTAACAGATACGCAGTATTTT,NA,TRBJ2-3,TRBV2,TRBD1
CASRADTIQAQHF,TGTGCCAGCAGAGCCGACACCATCCAAGCCCAGCATTTT,NA,TRBJ1-5,TRBV2,NA
CASSDSGGALYEQYF,TGTGCCAGCAGCGATAGCGGGGGGGCTCTCTACGAGCAGTACTTC,once,TRBJ2-7,TRBV9,TRBD2